This TCR beta chain was sequenced for a study of T cell repertoires in cytomegalovirus infection. At least ten counts were recorded for this clonotype. One entry per CDR3 protein results from TCRdb running MiXCR on the reads. The profile covers about 250,000 distinct CDR3 sequences, with roughly 6.5% appearing a single time and roughly 6.5% taken by the ten largest. V was cut by 1 base and J by 0 bases, with 11 bases left in between. The CDR3 is 16 amino acids. The germline V gene has CDR1 ENHRY and CDR2 SYGVKD. The receptor's source is a human donor in good health (CMV status not recorded). Some clones in this sample may be carry-over from other donors' samples. Sequences were obtained from PBMCs. The V and J genes are TRBV10-3 and TRBJ2-3, with a weak D call TRBD2 (7 bases). CDR3 sequence: CAISEFRGASTDTQYF. In nucleotides, the CDR3 is TGTGCCATCAGTGAGTTTCGGGGGGCCAGCACAGATACGCAGTATTTT.